The clone carrying this TCR beta chain was counted a few times. What it recognizes is unknown. CDR3 length equals 15 residues. V dropped 11 bases and J dropped 1; count of bases not matched to a gene: 13. Germline V gives CDR1 WSHSY, CDR2 SAAADI. This entry belongs to a study of cytomegalovirus exposure and HLA in healthy donors. A multiplex PCR was run with 60 Vbeta primers and 13 Jbeta primers. The table came from immunoSEQ multiplex PCR; TCRdb's copy has only in-frame clones and leaves some out. The sample consists of 130,000 or so clones, over 60% of them appearing once. General study results and limits: The authors assumed roughly uniform sequencing depth across donors for presence/absence analyses. The CMV antigen specificity of a few CMV-associated chains was confirmed through in vitro analysis.

This TCR was sampled from a woman in her sixties in good health and CMV-seronegative. Material for sequencing was PBMCs. The chain recombines TRBV10-2 with TRBJ1-2; 7 nucleotides match TRBD1. The CDR3 spells CASHPRNRGNYGYTF. The CDR3, as DNA: TGCGCCTCACACCCGCGTAACAGGGGTAACTATGGCTACACCTTC.